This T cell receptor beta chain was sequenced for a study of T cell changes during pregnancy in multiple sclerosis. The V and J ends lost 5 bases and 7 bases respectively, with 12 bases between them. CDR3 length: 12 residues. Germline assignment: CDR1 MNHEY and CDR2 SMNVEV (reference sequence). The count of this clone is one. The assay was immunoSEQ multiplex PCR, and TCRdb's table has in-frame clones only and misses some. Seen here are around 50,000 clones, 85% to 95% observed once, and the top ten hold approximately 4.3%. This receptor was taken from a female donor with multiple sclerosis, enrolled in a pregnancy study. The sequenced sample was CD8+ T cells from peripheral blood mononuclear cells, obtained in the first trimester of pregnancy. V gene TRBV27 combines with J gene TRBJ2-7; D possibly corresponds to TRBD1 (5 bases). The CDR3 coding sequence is TGTGCCAGCAGTCCCCAGGGTGGGGAGCAGTACTTC. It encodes CASSPQGGEQYF.